This TCR beta chain originates from a study of T cell repertoires in cytomegalovirus infection. Overall study context: Recently identified HLA-C-restricted CMV epitopes were used, and well-studied HLA-B-restricted CMV epitopes were used as well. Public TCR beta signature analysis indicated the presence of both CMV infection and matching HLA type.

This CDR3 spans 13 amino acids. CDR1 is SEHNR and CDR2 is FQNEAQ in the germline V gene (reference sequence). Trimming stripped 1 base from V and 6 bases from J, with 9 bases between. TCRdb re-analysed the reads in MiXCR, keeping a single row per CDR3 protein. The sample lists approximately 770,000 distinct CDR3 sequences, under 35% occurring once. A remark on this clonotype: Its antigen is as yet unknown.

The clonotype originates from a human donor in good health (CMV status not recorded). Some clones in this sample may be carry-over from other donors' samples. V gene TRBV7-9 combines with J gene TRBJ1-2; TRBD1 might be the D (5 bases). Sequenced here: cultured CD8+ T cells from PBMCs, sampled from culture after CMV antigen stimulation. CDR3 sequence reads: CASSLGGEDGYTF. CDR3 coding DNA: TGTGCCAGCAGCTTAGGAGGGGAAGATGGCTACACCTTC.